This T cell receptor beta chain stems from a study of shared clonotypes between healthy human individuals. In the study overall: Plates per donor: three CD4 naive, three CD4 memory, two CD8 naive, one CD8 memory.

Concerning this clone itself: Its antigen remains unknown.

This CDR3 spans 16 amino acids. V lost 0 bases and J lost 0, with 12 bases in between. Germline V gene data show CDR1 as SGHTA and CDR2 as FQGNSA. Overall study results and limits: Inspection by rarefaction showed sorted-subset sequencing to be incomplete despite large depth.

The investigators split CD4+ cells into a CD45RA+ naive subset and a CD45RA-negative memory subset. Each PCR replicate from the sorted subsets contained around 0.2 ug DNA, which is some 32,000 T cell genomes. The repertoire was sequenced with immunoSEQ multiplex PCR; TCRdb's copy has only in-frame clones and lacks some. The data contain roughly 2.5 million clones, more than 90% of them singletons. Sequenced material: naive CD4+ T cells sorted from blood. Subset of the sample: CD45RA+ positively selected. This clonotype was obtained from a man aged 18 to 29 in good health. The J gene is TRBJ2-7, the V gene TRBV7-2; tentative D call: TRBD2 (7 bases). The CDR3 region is CASSLAAGGPSYEQYF. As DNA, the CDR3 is TGTGCCAGCAGCTTAGCGGCCGGGGGGCCCTCCTACGAGCAGTACTTC.